Listed below are T cell receptor beta chains from one sample, sequenced in a study of post-analysis software for immune sequencing data. TCRdb ran MiXCR on the PCR reads and lists one entry per CDR3 protein. The sample contains some 370,000 distinct CDR3 sequences, about a third of which appear only once. The sequenced sample consisted of blood. The receptors were gathered from a girl between 5 and 17 years old with multiple sclerosis. Each CDR3 is given with its conserved first and last residue. The D gene is left open where the match is weak. Size is omitted from some rows. Given values are once, few, many or a class for expanded clones.

v_gene: TRBV7-2
abundance: few
len: 14
d_gene: -
j_gene: TRBJ1-4
CDR3nt: TGTGCCAGCAGCCCCTCAGGAGGGAATGAAAAACTGTTTTTT
CDR3aa: CASSPSGGNEKLFF

v_gene: TRBV6-1
abundance: -
len: 16
d_gene: -
j_gene: TRBJ2-3
CDR3nt: TGTGCCAGCAGTTCCACAGGGAGCCCTAGCACAGATACGCAGTATTTT
CDR3aa: CASSSTGSPSTDTQYF

v_gene: TRBV5-1
abundance: few
len: 13
d_gene: TRBD1
j_gene: TRBJ2-7
CDR3nt: TGCGCCAGCAGCTTGCGGACAGGCGGCGAGCAGTACTTC
CDR3aa: CASSLRTGGEQYF

v_gene: TRBV6-6
abundance: -
len: 14
d_gene: -
j_gene: TRBJ2-1
CDR3nt: TGTGCCAGCAGTTACTCGAGAGTGTACAATGAGCAGTTCTTC
CDR3aa: CASSYSRVYNEQFF

v_gene: TRBV7-8
abundance: -
len: 16
d_gene: -
j_gene: TRBJ1-1
CDR3nt: TGTGCCAGCAGCTTAGTGAGGGGTGGCAGGAACACTGAAGCTTTCTTT
CDR3aa: CASSLVRGGRNTEAFF

v_gene: TRBV6-6
abundance: few
len: 9
d_gene: -
j_gene: TRBJ2-1
CDR3nt: TGTGCCAGCGGTACTGAGCAGTTCTTC
CDR3aa: CASGTEQFF

v_gene: TRBV12-3/TRBV12-4
abundance: -
len: 13
d_gene: -
j_gene: TRBJ1-1
CDR3nt: TGTGCCAGCAGCCCTATCCCAGGACTTGAAGCTTTCTTT
CDR3aa: CASSPIPGLEAFF

v_gene: TRBV12-3/TRBV12-4
abundance: -
len: 14
d_gene: -
j_gene: TRBJ2-2
CDR3nt: TGTGCCTGCCGGGGCAGTCCTCAGCCCGGGGAGCTGTTTTTT
CDR3aa: CACRGSPQPGELFF

v_gene: TRBV7-9
abundance: -
len: 16
d_gene: TRBD2
j_gene: TRBJ2-7
CDR3nt: TGTGCCAGCAGCCTGCCTGGACTAGCGGGGAACTACGAGCAGTACTTC
CDR3aa: CASSLPGLAGNYEQYF

v_gene: TRBV20-1
abundance: -
len: 15
d_gene: -
j_gene: TRBJ2-7
CDR3nt: TGCAGTGCTAGAGATCTGAGGGACCCCACCTACGAGCAGTACTTC
CDR3aa: CSARDLRDPTYEQYF

v_gene: TRBV9
abundance: few
len: 16
d_gene: TRBD1
j_gene: TRBJ2-1
CDR3nt: TGTGCCAGCAGCGCTACCGGGACAGGGTTTCCCCATGAGCAGTTCTTC
CDR3aa: CASSATGTGFPHEQFF

v_gene: TRBV20-1
abundance: -
len: 15
d_gene: -
j_gene: TRBJ2-3
CDR3nt: TGCAGTGCCCAAAGCGGGCGGTATAGCACAGATACGCAGTATTTT
CDR3aa: CSAQSGRYSTDTQYF

v_gene: TRBV19
abundance: -
len: 16
d_gene: -
j_gene: TRBJ2-7
CDR3nt: TGTGCCAGTAGTATCGGGGTGTCCCCTTCATCCTACGAGCAGTACTTC
CDR3aa: CASSIGVSPSSYEQYF

v_gene: TRBV20-1
abundance: few
len: 16
d_gene: TRBD2
j_gene: TRBJ2-3
CDR3nt: TGCAGTGCTTCTAAGGGACTAGCGGGGGGAACAGATACGCAGTATTTT
CDR3aa: CSASKGLAGGTDTQYF

v_gene: TRBV6-5
abundance: -
len: 14
d_gene: -
j_gene: TRBJ1-6
CDR3nt: TGTGCCAGCAGTGGACCTTCCTATAATTCACCCCTCCACTTT
CDR3aa: CASSGPSYNSPLHF

v_gene: TRBV3-1
abundance: -
len: 19
d_gene: TRBD2
j_gene: TRBJ2-1
CDR3nt: TGTGCCAGCAGCCAAGATCCGGGACTAGCGGGGGGCTCCTACAATGAGCAGTTCTTC
CDR3aa: CASSQDPGLAGGSYNEQFF

v_gene: TRBV6-5
abundance: -
len: 17
d_gene: -
j_gene: TRBJ2-3
CDR3nt: TGTGCCAGCAGTTACTCGAAAACCAGGAGCCTCACAGATACGCAGTATTTT
CDR3aa: CASSYSKTRSLTDTQYF

v_gene: TRBV9
abundance: few
len: 14
d_gene: -
j_gene: TRBJ2-3
CDR3nt: TGTGCCAGCAGCGTAGGGCAGTTCACAGATACGCAGTATTTT
CDR3aa: CASSVGQFTDTQYF

v_gene: TRBV20-1
abundance: -
len: 19
d_gene: -
j_gene: TRBJ2-3
CDR3nt: TGCAGTGCTAGCCCAGGGACGGGAGCTGTCTATACTAGCACAGATACGCAGTATTTT
CDR3aa: CSASPGTGAVYTSTDTQYF

v_gene: TRBV9
abundance: -
len: 15
d_gene: -
j_gene: TRBJ2-1
CDR3nt: TGTGCCAGCAGCGTAGAATCCAGGCCGGGGAATGAGCAGTTCTTC
CDR3aa: CASSVESRPGNEQFF

v_gene: TRBV20-1
abundance: -
len: 14
d_gene: TRBD1
j_gene: TRBJ1-2
CDR3nt: TGCAGTGCGGGGCCGGGACAGGGAGGAAGGGGCTACACCTTC
CDR3aa: CSAGPGQGGRGYTF

v_gene: TRBV12-3/TRBV12-4
abundance: -
len: 12
d_gene: -
j_gene: TRBJ2-5
CDR3nt: TGTGCCAGCAGTTTAGGGACCCAGACCCAGTACTTC
CDR3aa: CASSLGTQTQYF

v_gene: TRBV20-1
abundance: -
len: 14
d_gene: -
j_gene: TRBJ1-2
CDR3nt: TGCAGTGCTCTATCAACAGGGATTAACTATGGCTACACCTTC
CDR3aa: CSALSTGINYGYTF

v_gene: TRBV5-1
abundance: -
len: 17
d_gene: -
j_gene: TRBJ2-3
CDR3nt: TGCGCCAGCAGCCTGAGGCCGAGGGACTCTAGCACAGATACGCAGTATTTT
CDR3aa: CASSLRPRDSSTDTQYF

v_gene: TRBV4-1
abundance: few
len: 13
d_gene: -
j_gene: TRBJ1-1
CDR3nt: TGCGCCAGCAGCCACACTAATACAGGGGAAGCTTTCTTT
CDR3aa: CASSHTNTGEAFF

v_gene: TRBV10-2
abundance: many
len: 14
d_gene: -
j_gene: TRBJ1-6
CDR3nt: TGCGCCAGCATTCCGGACGCGGGAAATTCACCCCTCCACTTT
CDR3aa: CASIPDAGNSPLHF

v_gene: TRBV4-1
abundance: -
len: 14
d_gene: -
j_gene: TRBJ2-1
CDR3nt: TGCGCCAGCAGCCAAGATCGCCTTTTCAATGAGCAGTTCTTC
CDR3aa: CASSQDRLFNEQFF

v_gene: TRBV4-2
abundance: -
len: 14
d_gene: TRBD1
j_gene: TRBJ1-2
CDR3nt: TGTGCCAGCAGCCAGACCGACAGGGGGGACGGCTACACCTTC
CDR3aa: CASSQTDRGDGYTF

v_gene: TRBV4-1
abundance: few
len: 15
d_gene: TRBD1
j_gene: TRBJ2-7
CDR3nt: TGCGCCAGCAGCCTGGACAGGCCTGGCGACTACGAGCAGTACTTC
CDR3aa: CASSLDRPGDYEQYF

v_gene: TRBV18
abundance: -
len: 13
d_gene: -
j_gene: TRBJ2-7
CDR3nt: TGTGCCAGCTCACCACCGTCAGGCTACGAGCAGTACTTC
CDR3aa: CASSPPSGYEQYF

v_gene: TRBV20-1
abundance: few
len: 16
d_gene: TRBD2
j_gene: TRBJ2-7
CDR3nt: TGCAGTGCTCTAGTAAACCCGAAGGCGGGAGTCTACGAGCAGTACTTC
CDR3aa: CSALVNPKAGVYEQYF

v_gene: TRBV20-1
abundance: -
len: 11
d_gene: -
j_gene: TRBJ2-1
CDR3nt: TGCAGTGCTAGCTTGGTCAATGAGCAGTTCTTC
CDR3aa: CSASLVNEQFF

v_gene: TRBV11-2
abundance: -
len: 18
d_gene: TRBD1
j_gene: TRBJ2-4
CDR3nt: TGTGCCAGCAGCTTAGGGAATTTGGGGACAGGAGCCAAAAACATTCAGTACTTC
CDR3aa: CASSLGNLGTGAKNIQYF

v_gene: TRBV5-6
abundance: -
len: 14
d_gene: TRBD1
j_gene: TRBJ2-4
CDR3nt: TGTGCCAGCGCAGGGGGCGCGTTCGGGGTCATTCAGTACTTC
CDR3aa: CASAGGAFGVIQYF

v_gene: TRBV5-1
abundance: -
len: 15
d_gene: -
j_gene: TRBJ2-3
CDR3nt: TGCGCCAGCAGCTTGACGCCACTTGAGGCAGATACGCAGTATTTT
CDR3aa: CASSLTPLEADTQYF

v_gene: TRBV6-5
abundance: -
len: 13
d_gene: -
j_gene: TRBJ1-4
CDR3nt: TGTGCCAGCAGTTACGGGACGAGGGGAAAACTGTTTTTT
CDR3aa: CASSYGTRGKLFF

v_gene: TRBV7-9
abundance: -
len: 15
d_gene: TRBD1
j_gene: TRBJ1-4
CDR3nt: TGTGCCAGCAGCCCCCCGGGACAGGGAGGAGAAAAACTGTTTTTT
CDR3aa: CASSPPGQGGEKLFF

v_gene: TRBV12-3/TRBV12-4
abundance: -
len: 13
d_gene: -
j_gene: TRBJ2-1
CDR3nt: TGTGCCAGCAGGGGGGCTCCCGGAGATGAGCAGTTCTTC
CDR3aa: CASRGAPGDEQFF

v_gene: TRBV4-1
abundance: many
len: 14
d_gene: -
j_gene: TRBJ1-4
CDR3nt: TGCGCCAGCAGCCAACAGTCAACTAATGAAAAACTGTTTTTT
CDR3aa: CASSQQSTNEKLFF

v_gene: TRBV11-2
abundance: -
len: 15
d_gene: -
j_gene: TRBJ2-7
CDR3nt: TGTGCCAGCAGCTCCCTCTCGACACGGCCCTACGAGCAGTACTTC
CDR3aa: CASSSLSTRPYEQYF

v_gene: TRBV5-1
abundance: few
len: 16
d_gene: TRBD2
j_gene: TRBJ2-1
CDR3nt: TGCGCCAGCAGCTTGGAGGGCCTAGCGGTCTACAATGAGCAGTTCTTC
CDR3aa: CASSLEGLAVYNEQFF

v_gene: TRBV7-9
abundance: -
len: 15
d_gene: -
j_gene: TRBJ2-5
CDR3nt: TGTGCCAGCAGCTTAGGAGAGACATTCCAAGAGACCCAGTACTTC
CDR3aa: CASSLGETFQETQYF

v_gene: TRBV20-1
abundance: -
len: 18
d_gene: -
j_gene: TRBJ2-5
CDR3nt: TGCAGTGCTAGAGGCCTATTACGCCTCGGGGCAGAAAAAGAGACCCAGTACTTC
CDR3aa: CSARGLLRLGAEKETQYF

v_gene: TRBV4-2
abundance: -
len: 15
d_gene: TRBD1
j_gene: TRBJ1-1
CDR3nt: TGTGCCAGCAGCCAAGATCTAGGGGGCCAAACTGAAGCTTTCTTT
CDR3aa: CASSQDLGGQTEAFF

v_gene: TRBV4-3
abundance: -
len: 18
d_gene: TRBD2
j_gene: TRBJ2-1
CDR3nt: TGCGCCAGCAGCCAGGTTAGCGGGGGGGCCCGGTCCTACAATGAGCAGTTCTTC
CDR3aa: CASSQVSGGARSYNEQFF

v_gene: TRBV14
abundance: -
len: 13
d_gene: -
j_gene: TRBJ2-7
CDR3nt: TGTGCCAGCAGCCAGACGGACGGCTACGAGCAGTACTTC
CDR3aa: CASSQTDGYEQYF

v_gene: TRBV12-3/TRBV12-4
abundance: few
len: 18
d_gene: TRBD2
j_gene: TRBJ2-1
CDR3nt: TGTGCCAGCAGTTTTTCGACCCGTAGCGGGGGGGCCGATAATGAGCAGTTCTTC
CDR3aa: CASSFSTRSGGADNEQFF

v_gene: TRBV4-2
abundance: -
len: 18
d_gene: TRBD2
j_gene: TRBJ2-1
CDR3nt: TGTGCCAGCAGCCATAGGGGACTAGCGGGGGCCTCTGACAATGAGCAGTTCTTC
CDR3aa: CASSHRGLAGASDNEQFF

v_gene: TRBV7-2
abundance: -
len: 14
d_gene: TRBD1
j_gene: TRBJ2-3
CDR3nt: TGTGCCAGCAGCTTAACAGGGGGGACAGGTACGCAGTATTTT
CDR3aa: CASSLTGGTGTQYF

v_gene: TRBV7-8
abundance: -
len: 18
d_gene: -
j_gene: TRBJ2-1
CDR3nt: TGTGCCAGCAGCTTGACCTCGGGACACCTAATCCTAACCAATGAGCAGTTCTTC
CDR3aa: CASSLTSGHLILTNEQFF

v_gene: TRBV5-1
abundance: few
len: 14
d_gene: TRBD1
j_gene: TRBJ2-5
CDR3nt: TGCGCCAGCAGCTTTGGGGACAGACAAGAGACCCAGTACTTC
CDR3aa: CASSFGDRQETQYF

v_gene: TRBV20-1
abundance: few
len: 15
d_gene: -
j_gene: TRBJ2-6
CDR3nt: TGCAGTGCTATTATTTCGACAGGCGGGGCCAACGTCCTGACTTTC
CDR3aa: CSAIISTGGANVLTF

v_gene: TRBV7-6
abundance: -
len: 17
d_gene: -
j_gene: TRBJ2-1
CDR3nt: TGTGCCAGCAGCTTAGGGGGCCCGGGACCATCCTACAATGAGCAGTTCTTC
CDR3aa: CASSLGGPGPSYNEQFF

v_gene: TRBV7-9
abundance: -
len: 16
d_gene: TRBD1
j_gene: TRBJ2-7
CDR3nt: TGTGCCAGCAGCTCCGCCGGGACAGGGTTCCGCTACGAGCAGTACTTC
CDR3aa: CASSSAGTGFRYEQYF

v_gene: TRBV10-3
abundance: -
len: 15
d_gene: -
j_gene: TRBJ1-5
CDR3nt: TGTGCCATCAGTAGTGGGGGGGGGAACGGTCAGCCCCAGCATTTT
CDR3aa: CAISSGGGNGQPQHF

v_gene: TRBV28
abundance: once
len: 19
d_gene: TRBD2
j_gene: TRBJ2-1
CDR3nt: TGTGCCAGCAGTTTGGGCAGCGGTACGTTCGGGGGGGCCCTCAATGAGCAGTTCTTC
CDR3aa: CASSLGSGTFGGALNEQFF

v_gene: TRBV19
abundance: -
len: 15
d_gene: TRBD2
j_gene: TRBJ2-3
CDR3nt: TGTGCCAGTAGTATTCGACTAGCGGGGAAAGATACGCAGTATTTT
CDR3aa: CASSIRLAGKDTQYF